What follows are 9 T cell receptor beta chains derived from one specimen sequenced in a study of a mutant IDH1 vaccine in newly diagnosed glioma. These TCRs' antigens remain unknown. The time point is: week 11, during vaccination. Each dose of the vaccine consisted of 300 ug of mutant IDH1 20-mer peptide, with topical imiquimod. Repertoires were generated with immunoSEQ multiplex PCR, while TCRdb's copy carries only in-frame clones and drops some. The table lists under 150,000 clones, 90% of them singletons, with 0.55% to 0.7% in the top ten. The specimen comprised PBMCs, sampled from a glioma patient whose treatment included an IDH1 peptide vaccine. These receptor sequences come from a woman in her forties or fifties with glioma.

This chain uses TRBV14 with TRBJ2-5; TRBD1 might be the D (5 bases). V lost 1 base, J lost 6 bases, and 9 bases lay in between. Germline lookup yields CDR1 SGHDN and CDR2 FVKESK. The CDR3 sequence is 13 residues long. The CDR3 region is CASSQVRVQTQYF. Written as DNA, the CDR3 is TGTGCCAGCAGCCAAGTCAGGGTGCAGACCCAGTACTTC.

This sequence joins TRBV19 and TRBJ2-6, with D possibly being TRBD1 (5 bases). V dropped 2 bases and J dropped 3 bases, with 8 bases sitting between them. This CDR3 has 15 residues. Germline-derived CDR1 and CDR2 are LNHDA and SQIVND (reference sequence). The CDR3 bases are TGTGCCAGTAGTATACCAGGGAATGGGGCCAACGTCCTGACTTTC. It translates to CASSIPGNGANVLTF.

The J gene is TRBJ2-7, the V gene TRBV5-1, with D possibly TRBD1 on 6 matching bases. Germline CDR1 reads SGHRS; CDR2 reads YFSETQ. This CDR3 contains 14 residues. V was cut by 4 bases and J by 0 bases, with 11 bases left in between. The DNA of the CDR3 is TGCGCCAGCAGCCAAGGACAGTACTCCTACGAGCAGTACTTC. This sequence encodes CASSQGQYSYEQYF.

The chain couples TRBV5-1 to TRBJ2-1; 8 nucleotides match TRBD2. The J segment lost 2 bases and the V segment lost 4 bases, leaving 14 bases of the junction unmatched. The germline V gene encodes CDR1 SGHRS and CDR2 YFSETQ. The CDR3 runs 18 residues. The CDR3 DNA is TGCGCCAGCAGCGGAGGGCTAGCGGGCGGAAGGGCCTACAATGAGCAGTTCTTC. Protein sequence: CASSGGLAGGRAYNEQFF.

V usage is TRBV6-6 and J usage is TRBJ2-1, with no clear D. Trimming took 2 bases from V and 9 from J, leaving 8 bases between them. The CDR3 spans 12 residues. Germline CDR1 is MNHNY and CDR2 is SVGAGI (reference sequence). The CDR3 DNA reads TGTGCCAGCAGTTACGGTGTAGGTGAGCAGTTCTTC. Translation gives CASSYGVGEQFF.

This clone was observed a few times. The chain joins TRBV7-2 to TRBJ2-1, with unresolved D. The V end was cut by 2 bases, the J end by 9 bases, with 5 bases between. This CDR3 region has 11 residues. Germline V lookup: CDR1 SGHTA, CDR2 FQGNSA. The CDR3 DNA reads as TGTGCCAGCAGCTTATATAGTGAGCAGTTCTTC. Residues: CASSLYSEQFF.

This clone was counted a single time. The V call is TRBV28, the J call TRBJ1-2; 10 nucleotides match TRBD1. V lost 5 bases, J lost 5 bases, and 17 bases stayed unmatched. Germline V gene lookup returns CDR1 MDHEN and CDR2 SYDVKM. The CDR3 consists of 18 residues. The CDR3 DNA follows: TGTGCCAGCAGTCCACCCCACCCGGGACAGGGGTTAGGATATGGCTACACCTTC. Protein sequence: CASSPPHPGQGLGYGYTF.

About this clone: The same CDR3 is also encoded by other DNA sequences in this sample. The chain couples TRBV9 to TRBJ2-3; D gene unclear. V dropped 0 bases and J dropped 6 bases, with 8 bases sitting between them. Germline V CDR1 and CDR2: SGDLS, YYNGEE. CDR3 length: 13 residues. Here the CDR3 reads CASSVGGTDTQYF. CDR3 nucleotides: TGTGCCAGCAGCGTAGGGGGAACGGATACGCAGTATTTT.

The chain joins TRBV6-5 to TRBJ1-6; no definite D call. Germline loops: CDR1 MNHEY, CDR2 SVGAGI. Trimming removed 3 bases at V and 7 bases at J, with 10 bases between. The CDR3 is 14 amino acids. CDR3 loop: CASSYDGNNSPLHF. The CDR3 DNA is TGTGCCAGCAGTTATGATGGGAACAATTCACCCCTCCACTTT.